The 5 T cell receptor beta chains given below trace back to one sample, sequenced in a study of cytomegalovirus exposure and HLA in healthy donors. A multiplex PCR was run with 60 Vbeta primers and 13 Jbeta primers. TCRdb keeps only in-frame clones here, not all; method: immunoSEQ multiplex PCR. The sample gives more than 80,000 clones, roughly 71% of which show up once; 2.5% to 3% is in the top ten. The sequencing sample was made of PBMCs. The receptors here all came from a man in his fifties in good health and CMV-seronegative.

This chain joins TRBV6-5 and TRBJ2-7; D may be TRBD2 (7 bases). The CDR3 loop spans 15 amino acids. Trimming took 6 bases from V and 4 from J, leaving 19 bases between them. CDR1 is MNHEY, CDR2 SVGAGI, per germline. This CDR3 is CASSLMDGGLYEQYF. In nucleotides, the CDR3 is TGTGCCAGCAGCCTAATGGACGGGGGGCTTTACGAGCAGTACTTC.

This chain joins TRBV2 and TRBJ1-5; 9 bases line up with TRBD1. Germline V gene lookup returns CDR1 SNHLY and CDR2 FYNNEI. V dropped 6 bases and J dropped 4; count of bases not matched to a gene: 13. The CDR3 runs to 17 residues. The CDR3 is CASRMDRGPLSNQPQHF. In DNA, the CDR3 is TGTGCCAGCAGGATGGACAGGGGCCCCCTTTCTAATCAGCCCCAGCATTTT.

The gene calls are TRBV11-3 and TRBJ1-1, with D unclear. Per germline, CDR1 SGHNT and CDR2 YENEEA. Trimming took off 5 bases at V and 1 base at J, with 8 bases between the two ends. This CDR3 comprises 13 residues. The CDR3 DNA sequence: TGTGCCAGCAGCCTGACAAGGAACACTGAAGCTTTCTTT. Protein: CASSLTRNTEAFF.

The chain recombines TRBV19 with TRBJ1-1, with a weak D call TRBD1 (5 bases). Trimming took off 5 bases at V and 1 base at J, with 11 bases between the two ends. CDR3 length equals 14 residues. In germline, CDR1 is LNHDA, CDR2 SQIVND (reference sequence). The CDR3 reads CASSPWQGNTEAFF. In DNA form, the CDR3 reads TGTGCCAGTAGTCCGTGGCAGGGGAACACTGAAGCTTTCTTT.

The chain combines TRBV7-2 with TRBJ2-2, with 9 bases lining up with TRBD2. Germline V gene data show CDR1 as SGHTA and CDR2 as FQGNSA. This CDR3 region has 16 residues. J was trimmed by 5 bases and V by 8 bases; bases with no gene match: 12. CDR3 coding DNA: TGTGCCAGCGGATTGATAGCGGGGGCGGGGACCGGGGAGCTGTTTTTT. It yields the protein CASGLIAGAGTGELFF.